The 17 T cell receptor beta chains presented below share a single source sample, sequenced in a study of blood T cell repertoires in COVID-19. TCRdb keeps only in-frame clones here, not all; method: immunoSEQ multiplex PCR. The profile shows around 150,000 clones, roughly 85% of them singletons. Sequenced: peripheral blood. These receptor sequences come from a man in his 70s with acute or convalescent COVID-19.

The CDR3 region is CASRLTSGGYNEQFF. For the CDR3, the DNA is TGTGCCAGCAGGCTTACTAGCGGGGGCTACAATGAGCAGTTCTTC. The chain recombines TRBV2 with TRBJ2-1, with 11 bases aligning to TRBD2. The CDR3 is 15 residues long. Germline V gene data show CDR1 as SNHLY and CDR2 as FYNNEI. Trimming removed 6 bases from V and 3 bases from J; junction bases left unmatched: 4.

This chain uses TRBV6-5 with TRBJ2-1, with 7 bases identical to TRBD2. This CDR3 has 13 residues. J lost 4 bases, V lost 8 bases, and 5 bases had no gene match. Germline V gives CDR1 MNHEY, CDR2 SVGAGI. The CDR3 region has the DNA TGTGCCAGCGGGCGGGAGACATACAATGAGCAGTTCTTC. Its translation: CASGRETYNEQFF.

The chain employs TRBV14 and TRBJ1-4, with a weak D call TRBD1 (6 bases). Germline V CDR1 and CDR2: SGHDN, FVKESK. The V end lost 6 bases, the J end lost 7 bases, and 12 bases lay between the germline ends. The CDR3 is made up of 13 amino acids. This CDR3 is CASRRRGGEKLFF. The CDR3 nucleotides are TGTGCCAGCAGAAGAAGGGGGGGTGAAAAACTGTTTTTT.

The V and J genes are TRBV9 and TRBJ2-1; 7 bases agree with TRBD2. V lost 1 base, J lost 7 bases, and 2 bases stayed unmatched. The germline V gene has CDR1 SGDLS and CDR2 YYNGEE. The CDR3 contains 13 residues. The CDR3 bases are TGTGCCAGCAGCGTAATGGGGGGGAATGAGCAGTTCTTC. Amino acids: CASSVMGGNEQFF.

V usage is TRBV7-9 and J usage is TRBJ1-6; D gene uncertain. Germline V gives CDR1 SEHNR, CDR2 FQNEAQ (reference sequence). With 2 bases removed from V and 6 bases from J, the gap between germline ends came to 11 bases. This CDR3 contains 15 residues. The CDR3 DNA is TGTGCCAGCAGCTTAATCGGGGTTCCTAATTCACCCCTCCACTTT. Protein sequence: CASSLIGVPNSPLHF.

The V gene is TRBV28, the J gene TRBJ2-7; D perhaps matches TRBD1 (6 bases). The V and J ends lost 2 bases and 6 bases respectively, with 11 bases between them. Germline V gene data show CDR1 as MDHEN and CDR2 as SYDVKM. The CDR3 runs 13 residues. DNA for the CDR3: TGTGCCAGCAGTTTACAACAGGGTGGCGAGCAGTACTTC. Protein: CASSLQQGGEQYF.

For this clone: One end of the junction varies from germline; a read error may be responsible. The chain is built from TRBV11-3 and TRBJ2-2, with 8 bases that match TRBD1. The CDR3 is made up of 15 amino acids. Germline CDR1 reads SGHNT; CDR2 reads YENEEA. CDR3 in DNA: TGTGCCAGCAGCTTTGGCAGGGGGCGCCCCGGGGAGCCGTTTTTT. This gives the protein CASSFGRGRPGEPFF.

V usage is TRBV7-9 and J usage is TRBJ2-2, with D perhaps TRBD1 (5 bases). This CDR3 comprises 15 residues. Germline values: CDR1 SEHNR, CDR2 FQNEAQ (reference sequence). Trimming cost V 6 bases and J 1 base, with 12 bases left between them. The CDR3 protein is CASSLDQGNTGELFF. In nucleotides, the CDR3 is TGTGCCAGCAGTCTCGACCAGGGGAACACCGGGGAGCTGTTTTTT.

The rearrangement links TRBV5-1 to TRBJ1-1; 7 bases fit TRBD1. Germline V lookup: CDR1 SGHRS, CDR2 YFSETQ. V lost 7 bases and J lost 5; bases outside the gene matches: 17. The CDR3 loop spans 16 amino acids. The CDR3 reads CASRTTQGRGGTEAFF. In DNA, the CDR3 is TGCGCCAGCCGAACCACACAGGGGCGAGGCGGGACTGAAGCTTTCTTT. Drawing the rest from reference TRBV5-1 and TRBJ1-1, the complete variable domain is KAGVTQTPRYLIKTRGQQVTLSCSPISGHRSVSWYQQTPGQGLQFLFEYFSETQRNKGNFPGRFSGRQFSNSRSEMNVSTLELGDSALYLCASRTTQGRGGTEAFFGQGTRLTVV.

The chain employs TRBV6-2 or TRBV6-3 and TRBJ1-5; 11 nucleotides align to TRBD1. This CDR3 region has 16 residues. CDR1 is MNHEY, CDR2 SVGEGT, per germline. The ends lost 6 bases at V and 2 bases at J; junction bases unmatched: 6. DNA for the CDR3: TGTGCCAGCAGCACCCAGGGACAGGGGGGCAATCAGCCCCAGCATTTT. Residues: CASSTQGQGGNQPQHF.

The chain combines TRBV5-5 with TRBJ2-7; D not certain. CDR3 size: 16 residues. The V end lost 1 base, the J end lost 1 base, and 15 bases lay between the germline ends. CDR1 and CDR2 from the germline V gene are SGHKS and YYEKEE (reference sequence). The CDR3 loop is CASSLYLGPASYEQYF. The DNA of the CDR3 is TGTGCCAGCAGCTTGTACCTAGGCCCGGCGTCCTACGAGCAGTACTTC.

The V gene is TRBV24-1, the J gene TRBJ2-5; 7 nucleotides agree with TRBD2. After removal of 6 bases from V and 5 bases from J, the junction contained 11 bases not matched to a gene. The CDR3 extends over 15 amino acids. The germline CDR1 and CDR2 sequences are KGHDR and SFDVKD. DNA of the CDR3: TGTGCCACCAGTCTTGCGGGAGCCTCTCTGGAGACCCAGTACTTC. Translating gives CATSLAGASLETQYF.

This sequence joins TRBV28 and TRBJ1-4; 7 positions match TRBD1. Germline CDR1 is MDHEN and CDR2 is SYDVKM. The CDR3 loop spans 14 amino acids. J was trimmed by 8 bases and V by 8 bases; bases with no gene match: 11. The CDR3 coding sequence is TGTGCCAGCGCCCAGACAGGGCTCGCCGAAAAACTGTTTTTT. It specifies CASAQTGLAEKLFF.

This rearrangement joins TRBV28 to TRBJ2-5; D possibly corresponds to TRBD2 (5 bases). Germline CDR1 MDHEN, CDR2 SYDVKM. The V gene lost 5 bases and the J gene lost 2 bases, with 15 bases spanning the gap. The CDR3 loop spans 15 amino acids. CDR3 protein: CASSPGEQKQETQYF. CDR3 nucleotide sequence: TGTGCCAGCAGTCCCGGGGAACAGAAACAAGAGACCCAGTACTTC.

This clone was detected only a few times. The same CDR3 arises from other DNA sequences in this sample as well. The chain uses TRBV27 and TRBJ2-3, with 8 bases that match TRBD2. With V trimmed by 3 bases and J by 6 bases, 2 bases remained unmatched. The CDR3 extends over 13 amino acids. Germline V gene data show CDR1 as MNHEY and CDR2 as SMNVEV (reference sequence). DNA for the CDR3: TGTGCCAGCAGTTTGACGGGGGGGGATACGCAGTATTTT. It encodes CASSLTGGDTQYF.

This sequence joins TRBV28 and TRBJ2-2; D unclear. The V gene's germline CDR1 is MDHEN and CDR2 SYDVKM. This CDR3 is built from 14 residues. Trimming took off 8 bases at V and 4 bases at J, with 14 bases between the two ends. CDR3 in amino acids: CASGVVRTTGELFF. DNA for the CDR3: TGTGCCAGCGGAGTAGTGCGCACCACCGGGGAGCTGTTTTTT.

The CDR3 DNA follows: TGTGCCAGCTCACAGGACAGGACCCATCAGCCCCAGCATTTT. It specifies CASSQDRTHQPQHF. This chain connects TRBV18 to TRBJ1-5; 7 positions match TRBD1. V dropped 4 bases and J dropped 5; count of bases not matched to a gene: 5. The CDR3 runs to 14 residues. Germline CDR1 KGHSH, CDR2 LQKENI.